This TCR beta chain comes out of a study of Graves' ophthalmopathy and Graves' hyperthyroidism. Study-wide points: Between ophthalmopathy and stable hyperthyroidism, a 13-signature model drew a separation with just over 85% sensitivity and less than 83% specificity.

This clonotype has at least ten counts. The target antigen is unknown. Amplified material comprised TCR beta CDR3 regions derived from RNA transcripts. The library came from an HTBI-primed first-round RT-PCR and a second-round multiplex PCR. TCRdb reprocessed the multiplex PCR reads with MiXCR, giving one entry per CDR3 protein. The sample shows about 420,000 distinct CDR3 sequences, over 20% of them seen only once. Clinicians diagnosed using symptoms, serum thyroxine, TRAb, thyroid ultrasound and orbital computed tomography. The sequencing input was peripheral blood. The source is a woman between 18 and 29 years old with stable Graves' hyperthyroidism.

CDR3 nucleotide sequence: TGCAGTGCTAGAGGAACCCGCCTAGGGATGTACGAGCAGTACTTC. Translation: CSARGTRLGMYEQYF. This rearrangement joins TRBV20-1 to TRBJ2-7; D is ambiguous. Germline assignment: CDR1 DFQATT and CDR2 SNEGSKA (reference sequence). Trimming cost V 1 base and J 4 bases, with 17 bases left between them. The CDR3 is 15 residues long.